This is a list of T cell receptor beta chains from one sample in a study of blood T cell repertoires in COVID-19. The data were produced by immunoSEQ multiplex PCR, yet TCRdb's version contains in-frame clones alone and is incomplete. The sample consists of tens of thousands of clones, around 90% of them appearing once. Material: peripheral blood. Receptor source: a woman in her sixties or seventies with COVID-19, enrolled during active disease. CDR3s include the opening cysteine and the closing phenylalanine or tryptophan. The D gene is left open where the match is weak. The listing skips clone size in some rows; elsewhere it reads once, few, many or a size class.

TRBV19	-	TRBJ2-3	TRBD2	CASSIPGGAYTQYF	TGTGCCAGTAGTATCCCCGGGGGGGCGTATACGCAGTATTTT
TRBV9	-	TRBJ2-1	-	CASSVTSSYNEQFF	TGTGCCAGCAGCGTCACCAGCTCCTACAATGAGCAGTTCTTC
TRBV16	-	TRBJ1-2	-	CASSQSPTGDYGYTF	TGTGCCAGCAGCCAATCGCCTACAGGTGACTATGGCTACACCTTC
TRBV4-1	-	TRBJ1-1	-	CASSQERGVVNTEAFF	TGCGCCAGCAGCCAAGAAAGGGGTGTAGTGAACACTGAAGCTTTCTTT
TRBV7-2	-	TRBJ2-5	-	CASSSGWTQETQYF	TGTGCCAGCAGCTCCGGTTGGACTCAAGAGACCCAGTACTTC
TRBV6-2/TRBV6-3	-	TRBJ1-5	-	CASSYGQGFSYQPQHF	TGTGCCAGCAGTTACGGGCAGGGTTTTTCTTATCAGCCCCAGCATTTT
TRBV7-2	-	TRBJ1-1	-	CASSTTSGSTEAFF	TGTGCCAGCAGCACGACCTCTGGGAGCACTGAAGCTTTCTTT
TRBV4-1	-	TRBJ1-5	TRBD1	CASGGQGNQPQHF	TGCGCCAGCGGAGGACAGGGTAATCAGCCCCAGCATTTT
TRBV7-2	-	TRBJ2-2	TRBD2	CASSFRAGDTGELFF	TGTGCCAGCAGCTTCCGAGCGGGGGACACCGGGGAGCTGTTTTTT
TRBV4-2	-	TRBJ1-2	TRBD1	CASSQRTGVADGYTF	TGTGCCAGCAGCCAGAGGACAGGGGTTGCTGATGGCTACACCTTC
TRBV7-3	once	TRBJ2-3	-	CASSSQGVGDTQYF	TGTGCCAGCAGCTCTCAGGGTGTTGGGGATACGCAGTATTTT
TRBV6-2/TRBV6-3	-	TRBJ1-5	-	CASGRDISGGNQPQHF	TGTGCCAGCGGCCGGGACATCTCCGGCGGCAATCAGCCCCAGCATTTT
TRBV18	-	TRBJ1-3	-	CASSPTGGSSGNTIYF	TGTGCCAGCTCGCCGACAGGTGGCAGCTCTGGAAACACCATATATTTT
TRBV5-1	once	TRBJ1-1	-	CASSGREDRDTEAFF	TGCGCCAGCAGCGGGAGGGAGGACCGGGACACTGAAGCTTTCTTT
TRBV7-8	-	TRBJ1-1	TRBD1	CASSLEGALGAFF	TGTGCCAGCAGCTTGGAGGGGGCTCTCGGAGCTTTCTTT
TRBV6-5	-	TRBJ1-4	-	CASRRGHRNEKLFF	TGTGCCAGCAGGCGAGGACATCGCAATGAAAAACTGTTTTTT
TRBV24-1	few	TRBJ2-2	TRBD1	CATSDPGTGRNTGELFF	TGTGCCACCAGTGACCCCGGGACAGGGAGGAACACCGGGGAGCTGTTTTTT
TRBV5-1	-	TRBJ1-2	-	CASSPAGGFSGYTF	TGCGCCAGCAGCCCGGCGGGAGGTTTCAGTGGCTACACCTTC
TRBV6-2/TRBV6-3	-	TRBJ1-4	-	CASSSLGVSYEKLFF	TGTGCCAGCAGCTCCCTGGGAGTGTCATATGAAAAACTGTTTTTT
TRBV18	-	TRBJ1-2	TRBD1	CASSPIAGQGTANYGYTF	TGTGCCAGCTCACCTATTGCGGGACAGGGGACAGCTAACTATGGCTACACCTTC
TRBV12-5	-	TRBJ2-5	TRBD1	CASGTVYQETQYF	TGTGCTAGCGGGACAGTGTACCAAGAGACCCAGTACTTC
TRBV19	-	TRBJ1-4	-	CASSPPGVAGEKLFF	TGTGCCAGTAGTCCTCCGGGGGTAGCGGGTGAAAAACTGTTTTTT
TRBV30	-	TRBJ1-1	TRBD1	CAWSATLGTGGGDTEAFF	TGTGCCTGGAGTGCTACCCTCGGGACAGGGGGCGGGGACACTGAAGCTTTCTTT
TRBV4-1	-	TRBJ2-1	TRBD2	CASSQEKRGPVYNEQFF	TGCGCCAGCAGCCAAGAGAAGCGGGGGCCCGTCTACAATGAGCAGTTCTTC
TRBV4-1	-	TRBJ2-5	-	CASSQDTASARETQYF	TGCGCCAGCAGCCAAGATACGGCTAGCGCAAGAGAGACCCAGTACTTC
TRBV7-2	-	TRBJ1-3	-	CASSSQGRGYGNTIYF	TGTGCCAGCAGCTCACAGGGTAGGGGGTACGGAAACACCATATATTTT
TRBV6-5	-	TRBJ1-1	-	CASSLTANTEAFF	TGTGCCAGCAGCCTGACAGCCAACACTGAAGCTTTCTTT
TRBV7-2	few	TRBJ1-2	-	CASSYAETGYGYTF	TGTGCCAGCAGCTACGCGGAAACAGGGTATGGCTACACCTTC
TRBV12-3/TRBV12-4	-	TRBJ1-1	TRBD1	CASSFGTGETFF	TGTGCCAGCAGTTTTGGGACAGGGGAAACTTTCTTT
TRBV5-8	-	TRBJ1-5	-	CASSLEGVSNQPQHF	TGTGCCAGCAGCTTGGAAGGGGTTAGCAATCAGCCCCAGCATTTT
TRBV23-1	few	TRBJ1-2	-	CATHGHRGGGYGYTF	TGCGCCACCCACGGCCACCGGGGCGGGGGCTATGGCTACACCTTC
TRBV19	few	TRBJ1-3	TRBD1	CASRTGTDLNTIYF	TGTGCCAGTAGGACCGGGACAGATCTTAACACCATATATTTT
TRBV4-2	-	TRBJ1-5	-	CASSQRGEGQIQPQHF	TGTGCCAGCAGCCAAAGGGGGGAGGGGCAGATTCAGCCCCAGCATTTT
TRBV6-5	-	TRBJ1-2	-	CASRIREGGYTF	TGTGCCAGCAGGATCAGGGAGGGAGGCTACACCTTC
TRBV5-1	-	TRBJ1-6	-	CASSLAGTRYNSPLHF	TGCGCCAGCAGCTTGGCGGGTACCCGCTATAATTCACCCCTCCACTTT
TRBV5-1	-	TRBJ2-7	TRBD1	CASSLTGTGNYEQYF	TGCGCCAGCAGCTTGACTGGGACAGGGAACTACGAGCAGTACTTC
TRBV7-2	-	TRBJ1-6	TRBD1	CASSFQGALLIFSPLHF	TGTGCCAGCAGCTTCCAGGGGGCGCTACTGATATTTTCACCCCTCCACTTT
TRBV19	-	TRBJ1-5	-	CASRREESSQPQHF	TGTGCCAGTCGTAGGGAGGAGAGCAGTCAGCCCCAGCATTTT
TRBV4-1	few	TRBJ1-4	TRBD1	CASSHQDRENEKLFF	TGCGCCAGCAGCCACCAGGACAGGGAGAATGAAAAACTGTTTTTT
TRBV5-8	once	TRBJ2-1	TRBD1	CASSIVPGTGKFF	TGTGCCAGCAGCATAGTGCCCGGGACAGGGAAGTTCTTC
TRBV12-3/TRBV12-4	-	TRBJ1-1	-	CASSLVRDTEAFF	TGTGCCAGCAGTTTAGTGAGGGACACTGAAGCTTTCTTT
TRBV18	-	TRBJ2-7	TRBD1	CASSPPGQGSYEQYF	TGTGCCAGCTCACCTCCGGGACAGGGGTCATACGAGCAGTACTTC
TRBV4-1	-	TRBJ1-1	-	CASSQGETEAFF	TGCGCCAGCAGCCAAGGGGAGACTGAAGCTTTCTTT
TRBV9	-	TRBJ1-4	TRBD1	CASSVDTGGTNEKLFF	TGTGCCAGCAGCGTAGATACAGGGGGGACTAATGAAAAACTGTTTTTT
TRBV5-1	once	TRBJ1-2	-	CASSFGLNYGYTF	TGCGCCAGCAGCTTCGGACTGAACTATGGCTACACCTTC
TRBV9	-	TRBJ2-3	TRBD2	CASSGSSGGSDTQYF	TGTGCCAGCAGCGGATCTAGCGGGGGGTCAGATACGCAGTATTTT
TRBV7-9	-	TRBJ1-2	TRBD1	CASSLGQGNYGYTF	TGTGCCAGCAGCTTGGGACAGGGTAACTATGGCTACACCTTC
TRBV6-5	few	TRBJ1-2	-	CASSYNRGSGYTF	TGTGCCAGCAGTTACAATCGAGGGTCTGGCTACACCTTC
TRBV29-1	-	TRBJ2-3	TRBD1	CSVQDRANTDTQYF	TGCAGTGTCCAGGACAGGGCGAACACAGATACGCAGTATTTT
TRBV12-3/TRBV12-4	-	TRBJ1-1	TRBD1	CASSLAQGIEAFF	TGTGCCAGCAGTTTAGCACAGGGGATTGAAGCTTTCTTT
TRBV7-9	-	TRBJ1-2	TRBD1	CASSLVQGAYGYTF	TGTGCCAGCAGCTTAGTACAGGGGGCCTATGGCTACACCTTC
TRBV9	-	TRBJ1-2	-	CASSGGREFYGYTF	TGTGCCAGCAGTGGAGGGAGGGAATTCTATGGCTACACCTTC